Below, 10 T cell receptor beta chains from the same sample are listed, as sequenced in a study of blood T cell repertoires in COVID-19. The table came from immunoSEQ multiplex PCR; TCRdb's copy has only in-frame clones and leaves some out. The sample gives about 270,000 clones, about 87% of which show up once; approximately 3% is in the top ten. Sequencing used PBMCs or T cells enriched from blood (not recorded which). These receptors were taken from a woman in her fifties or sixties who had recovered from COVID-19.

The chain uses TRBV24-1 and TRBJ2-1; TRBD2 matches at 7 bases. The germline V gene has CDR1 KGHDR and CDR2 SFDVKD. The CDR3 is 15 residues long. V was clipped by 5 bases and J by 0 bases; unmatched bases: 3. The CDR3 DNA reads as TGTGCCACCAGTGGTGGGACTACCTCCTACAATGAGCAGTTCTTC. It encodes CATSGGTTSYNEQFF.

V usage is TRBV29-1 and J usage is TRBJ1-5; the match to TRBD1 covers 7 bases. J was trimmed by 0 bases and V by 6 bases; bases with no gene match: 2. The CDR3 loop spans 13 amino acids. Per the germline V gene, CDR1 is SQVTM and CDR2 is ANQGSEA. CDR3 coding DNA: TGCAGCGTCCGACAGGGTAGCAATCAGCCCCAGCATTTT. Protein: CSVRQGSNQPQHF.

The V call is TRBV27, the J call TRBJ1-1; 7 nucleotides line up with TRBD1. V gave up 5 bases and J gave up 0 bases; unmatched junction bases: 6. The CDR3 length is 15 residues. CDR1 is MNHEY and CDR2 is SMNVEV in the germline V gene (reference sequence). The CDR3 DNA sequence: TGTGCCAGCAGTCAAGACAGGGAAATGAACACTGAAGCTTTCTTT. Translation: CASSQDREMNTEAFF.

The gene calls are TRBV28 and TRBJ2-5, with D perhaps TRBD2 (6 bases). The germline V and J ends were trimmed by 5 bases and 1 base, with 11 bases remaining between them. Germline loops: CDR1 MDHEN, CDR2 SYDVKM. This CDR3 has 14 amino acids. CDR3 nucleotide sequence: TGTGCCAGCAGTCCGGGGGACGGCCAAGAGACCCAGTACTTC. This gives the protein CASSPGDGQETQYF. The full variable domain, its missing parts supplied by reference TRBV28 and TRBJ2-5, is DVKVTQSSRYLVKRTGEKVFLECVQDMDHENMFWYRQDPGLGLRLIYFSYDVKMKEKGDIPEGYSVSREKKERFSLILESASTNQTSMYLCASSPGDGQETQYFGPGTRLLVL.

The chain has TRBV18 and TRBJ1-2, with 7 bases aligning to TRBD1. Losses at the gene ends were 6 bases for V and 4 bases for J; bases not matched to a gene: 11. CDR3 length: 15 amino acids. CDR1 is KGHSH, CDR2 LQKENI, per germline. Here the CDR3 reads CASSLGQEGIYGYTF. Written as DNA, the CDR3 is TGTGCCAGCTCGTTAGGACAGGAGGGGATCTATGGCTACACCTTC.

Concerning this clone: One junction end disagrees with the germline gene, perhaps due to a read error. CDR3 loop: CASSQNTDTQYF. The CDR3 DNA follows: TGTGCTAGCAGCCAAAACACAGATACGCAGTATTTT. The chain links TRBV7-7 to TRBJ2-3, with D unresolved. Germline-derived CDR1 and CDR2 are SSHAT and FNYEAQ (reference sequence). This CDR3 has 12 amino acids. Full variable domain (outside the CDR3, taken from reference TRBV7-7 and TRBJ2-3): GAGVSQSPRYKVTKRGQDVTLRCDPISSHATLYWYQQALGQGPEFLTYFNYEAQPDKSGLPSDRFSAERPEGSISTLTIQRTEQRDSAMYRCASSQNTDTQYFGPGTRLTVL.

The chain couples TRBV18 to TRBJ1-1; TRBD1 aligns across 8 bases. The CDR3 loop spans 14 amino acids. J was trimmed by 6 bases and V by 2 bases; bases with no gene match: 5. Germline values: CDR1 KGHSH, CDR2 LQKENI. CDR3 residues: CASSPTQGAPEAFF. The CDR3 nucleotides read TGTGCCAGCTCACCAACGCAGGGGGCCCCTGAAGCTTTCTTT. The full variable domain, completed using reference TRBV18 and TRBJ1-1, is NAGVMQNPRHLVRRRGQEARLRCSPMKGHSHVYWYRQLPEEGLKFMVYLQKENIIDESGMPKERFSAEFPKEGPSILRIQQVVRGDSAAYFCASSPTQGAPEAFFGQGTRLTVV.

J is TRBJ1-2 and V is TRBV28, with 7 nucleotides matching TRBD1. The CDR3 loop spans 17 amino acids. Per the germline V gene, CDR1 is MDHEN and CDR2 is SYDVKM. After removal of 7 bases from V and 7 bases from J, the junction contained 21 bases not matched to a gene. The CDR3 region is CASMPQAGGQHRAGYTF. CDR3 bases: TGTGCCAGCATGCCCCAGGCAGGGGGTCAACATCGGGCTGGCTACACCTTC.

V is TRBV7-9 and J is TRBJ1-2, with D possibly matching TRBD1 (6 bases). Trimming left V 5 bases short and J 0 bases short, with 10 bases between. The germline V gene encodes CDR1 SEHNR and CDR2 FQNEAQ (reference sequence). The CDR3 is 14 amino acids. The CDR3 loop reads CASSPGTSNYGYTF. CDR3 nucleotides: TGTGCCAGCAGCCCTGGGACATCTAACTATGGCTACACCTTC.

The V call is TRBV24-1, the J call TRBJ2-1; D may be TRBD2 (6 bases). The CDR3 loop spans 15 amino acids. V was cut by 7 bases and J by 1 base, with 13 bases left in between. CDR1 and CDR2 (germline): KGHDR, SFDVKD. In DNA, the CDR3 is TGTGCCACCAGCGAGCAGGGACTTTCCTACAATGAGCAGTTCTTC. It yields the protein CATSEQGLSYNEQFF.